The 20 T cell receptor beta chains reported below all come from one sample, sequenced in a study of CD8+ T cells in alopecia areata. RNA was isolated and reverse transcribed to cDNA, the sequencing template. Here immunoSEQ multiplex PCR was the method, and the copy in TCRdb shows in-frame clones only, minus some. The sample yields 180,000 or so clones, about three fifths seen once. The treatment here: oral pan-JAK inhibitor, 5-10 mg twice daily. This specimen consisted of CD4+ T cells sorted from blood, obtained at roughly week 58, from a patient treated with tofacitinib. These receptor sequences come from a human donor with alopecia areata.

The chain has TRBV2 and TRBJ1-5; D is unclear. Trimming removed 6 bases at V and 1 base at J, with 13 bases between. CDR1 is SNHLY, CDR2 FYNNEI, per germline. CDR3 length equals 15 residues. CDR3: CASRRRVGSNQPQHF. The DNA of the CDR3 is TGTGCCAGCAGGCGGAGGGTTGGCAGCAATCAGCCCCAGCATTTT.

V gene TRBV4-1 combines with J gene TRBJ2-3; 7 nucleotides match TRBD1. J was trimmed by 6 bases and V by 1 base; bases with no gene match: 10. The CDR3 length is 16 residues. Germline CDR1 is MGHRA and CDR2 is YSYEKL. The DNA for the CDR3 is TGCGCCAGCAGCCAAGGGGGGCAGGGGGTGGGGGATACGCAGTATTTT. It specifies CASSQGGQGVGDTQYF.

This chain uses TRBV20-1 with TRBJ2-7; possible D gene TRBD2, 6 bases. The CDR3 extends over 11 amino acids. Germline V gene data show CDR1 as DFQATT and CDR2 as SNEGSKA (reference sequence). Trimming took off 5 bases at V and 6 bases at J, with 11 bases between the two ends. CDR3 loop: CSASDGGEQYF. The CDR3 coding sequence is TGCAGTGCTTCTGACGGGGGCGAGCAGTACTTC.

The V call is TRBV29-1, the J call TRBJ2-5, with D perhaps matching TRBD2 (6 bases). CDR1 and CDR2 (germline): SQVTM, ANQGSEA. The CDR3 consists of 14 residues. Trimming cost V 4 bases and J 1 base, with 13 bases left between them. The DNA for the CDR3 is TGCAGCGTTGTGGGGGGTTGGGTCCAAGAGACCCAGTACTTC. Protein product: CSVVGGWVQETQYF.

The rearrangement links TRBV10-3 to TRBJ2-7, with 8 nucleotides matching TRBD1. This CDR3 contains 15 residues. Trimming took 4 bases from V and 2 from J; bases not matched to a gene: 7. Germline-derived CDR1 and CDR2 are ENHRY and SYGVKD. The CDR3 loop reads CAISGGGTGAYEQYF. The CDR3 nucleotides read TGTGCCATCAGTGGGGGCGGGACAGGAGCCTACGAGCAGTACTTC.

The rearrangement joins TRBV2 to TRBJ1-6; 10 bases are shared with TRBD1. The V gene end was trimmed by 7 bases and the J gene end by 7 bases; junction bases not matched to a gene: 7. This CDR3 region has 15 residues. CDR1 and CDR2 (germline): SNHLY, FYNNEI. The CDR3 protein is CASKPRDRGNSPLHF. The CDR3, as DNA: TGTGCCAGCAAGCCCCGGGACAGGGGAAATTCACCCCTCCACTTT.

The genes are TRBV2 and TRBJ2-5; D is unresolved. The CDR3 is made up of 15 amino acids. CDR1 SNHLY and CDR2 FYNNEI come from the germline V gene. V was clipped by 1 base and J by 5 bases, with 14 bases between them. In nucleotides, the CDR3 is TGTGCCAGCAGTGAAGGGGGAAGGCAGGCCGAGACCCAGTACTTC. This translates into CASSEGGRQAETQYF. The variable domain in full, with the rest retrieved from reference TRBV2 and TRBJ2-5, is EPEVTQTPSHQVTQMGQEVILRCVPISNHLYFYWYRQILGQKVEFLVSFYNNEISEKSEIFDDQFSVERPDGSNFTLKIRSTKLEDSAMYFCASSEGGRQAETQYFGPGTRLLVL.

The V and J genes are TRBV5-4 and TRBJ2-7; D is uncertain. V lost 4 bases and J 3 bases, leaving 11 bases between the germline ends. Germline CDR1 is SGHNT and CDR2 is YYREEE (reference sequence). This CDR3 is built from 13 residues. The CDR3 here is CASSNDGYYEQYF. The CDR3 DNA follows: TGTGCCAGCAGCAACGACGGATACTACGAGCAGTACTTC.

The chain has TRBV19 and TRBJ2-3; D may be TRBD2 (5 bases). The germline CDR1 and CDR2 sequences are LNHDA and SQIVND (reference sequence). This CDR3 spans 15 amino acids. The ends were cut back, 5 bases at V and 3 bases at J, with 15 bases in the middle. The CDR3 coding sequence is TGTGCCAGTAGTGATAGGGCGTGGACTACAGATACGCAGTATTTT. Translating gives CASSDRAWTTDTQYF.

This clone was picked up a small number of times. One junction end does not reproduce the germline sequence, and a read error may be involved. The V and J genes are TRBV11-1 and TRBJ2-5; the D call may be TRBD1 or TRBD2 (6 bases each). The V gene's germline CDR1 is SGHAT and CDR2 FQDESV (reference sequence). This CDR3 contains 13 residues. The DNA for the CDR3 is TGTGCCAGCAGCTTGAGTGGGACTCGGACAGCCAACTTC. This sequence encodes CASSLSGTRTANF.

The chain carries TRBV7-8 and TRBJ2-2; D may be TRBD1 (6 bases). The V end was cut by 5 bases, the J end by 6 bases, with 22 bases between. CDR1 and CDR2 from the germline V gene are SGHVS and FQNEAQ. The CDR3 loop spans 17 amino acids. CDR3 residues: CASSIIRTDPVPGELFF. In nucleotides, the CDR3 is TGTGCCAGCAGCATAATCCGGACAGACCCGGTTCCCGGGGAGCTGTTTTTT.

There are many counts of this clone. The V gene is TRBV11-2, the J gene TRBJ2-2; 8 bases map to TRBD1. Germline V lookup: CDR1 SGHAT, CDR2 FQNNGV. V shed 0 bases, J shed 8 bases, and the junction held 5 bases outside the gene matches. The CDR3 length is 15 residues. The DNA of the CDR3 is TGTGCCAGCAGCTTAGACCCAGGGGGCGTGGGGGAGCTGTTTTTT. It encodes CASSLDPGGVGELFF.

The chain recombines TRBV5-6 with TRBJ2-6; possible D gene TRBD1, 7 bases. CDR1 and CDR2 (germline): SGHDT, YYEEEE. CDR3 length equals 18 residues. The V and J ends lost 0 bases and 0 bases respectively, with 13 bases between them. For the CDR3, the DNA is TGTGCCAGCAGCTTGGTGGCAGGGGGGTACTCTGGGGCCAACGTCCTGACTTTC. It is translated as CASSLVAGGYSGANVLTF.

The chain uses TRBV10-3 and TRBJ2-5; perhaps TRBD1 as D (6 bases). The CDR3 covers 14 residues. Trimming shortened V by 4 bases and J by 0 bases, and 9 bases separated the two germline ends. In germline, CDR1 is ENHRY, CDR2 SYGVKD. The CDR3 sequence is CAISARGYQETQYF. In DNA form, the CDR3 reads TGTGCCATCAGTGCCAGGGGATACCAAGAGACCCAGTACTTC.

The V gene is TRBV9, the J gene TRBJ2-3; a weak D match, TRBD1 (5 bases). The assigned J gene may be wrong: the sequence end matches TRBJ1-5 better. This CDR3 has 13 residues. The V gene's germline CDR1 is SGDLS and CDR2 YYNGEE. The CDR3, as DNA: TGTGCCAGCAGCGTTCAGGGATCAGATACGCAGCATTTT. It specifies CASSVQGSDTQHF.

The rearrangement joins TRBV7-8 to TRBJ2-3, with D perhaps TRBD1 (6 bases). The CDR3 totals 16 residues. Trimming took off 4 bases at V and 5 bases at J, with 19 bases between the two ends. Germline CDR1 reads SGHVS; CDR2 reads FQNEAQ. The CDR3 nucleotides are TGTGCCAGCAGCTATACTCTCGGACAGCGGTTAGATACGCAGTATTTT. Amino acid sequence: CASSYTLGQRLDTQYF.

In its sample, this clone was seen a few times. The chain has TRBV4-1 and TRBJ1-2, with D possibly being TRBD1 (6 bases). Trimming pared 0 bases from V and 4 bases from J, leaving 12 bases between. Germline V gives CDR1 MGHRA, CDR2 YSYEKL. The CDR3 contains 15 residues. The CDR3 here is CASSQDPGRGYGYTF. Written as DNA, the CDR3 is TGCGCCAGCAGCCAAGATCCCGGCAGGGGCTATGGCTACACCTTC.

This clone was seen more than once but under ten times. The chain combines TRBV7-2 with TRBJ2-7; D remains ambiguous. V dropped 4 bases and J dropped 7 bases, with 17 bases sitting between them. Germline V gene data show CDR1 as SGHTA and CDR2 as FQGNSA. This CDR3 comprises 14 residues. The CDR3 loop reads CASSSGSRIMEQYF. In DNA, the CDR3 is TGTGCCAGCAGCTCAGGTTCCCGTATTATGGAGCAGTACTTC.

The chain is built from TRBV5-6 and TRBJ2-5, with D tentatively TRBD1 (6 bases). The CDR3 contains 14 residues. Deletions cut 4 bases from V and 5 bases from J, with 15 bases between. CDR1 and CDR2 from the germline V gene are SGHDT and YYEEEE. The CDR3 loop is CASSLETGWETQYF. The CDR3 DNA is TGTGCCAGCAGCCTCGAAACAGGGTGGGAGACCCAGTACTTC.

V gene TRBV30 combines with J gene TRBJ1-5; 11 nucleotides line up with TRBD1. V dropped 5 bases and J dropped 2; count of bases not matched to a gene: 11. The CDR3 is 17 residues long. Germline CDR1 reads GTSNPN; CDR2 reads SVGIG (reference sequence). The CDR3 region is CAWAGQGAVWGNQPQHF. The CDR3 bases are TGTGCCTGGGCCGGACAGGGGGCCGTCTGGGGCAATCAGCCCCAGCATTTT.